This paragraph reports one T cell receptor beta chain. The antigen is not known. A much larger clone lies one base from this, so it may be a read error. This sample stems from a study of CD8 T cells in ankylosing spondylitis. Findings and caveats of the study: Among TCR beta sequences, a motif of 7 to 9 highly homologous variants appeared characteristic of ankylosing spondylitis blood.

As the method for making TCR beta libraries, quantitative 5'-RACE with molecular barcodes was used. MiXCR, applied by TCRdb to the 5' RACE reads, yields one record per CDR3 protein. The data contain 150,000 to 200,000 distinct CDR3 sequences, about an eighth of them singletons. The TCR was taken from a female donor with ankylosing spondylitis or in good health (not recorded which). Material for sequencing was blood, either unsorted or a sorted T cell fraction (not recorded which).

CDR3 sequence: CASTGLRGDGYPF. The CDR3 bases are TGTGCCAGCACCGGCCTCAGGGGGGATGGCTACCCCTTC. This chain connects TRBV2 to TRBJ1-2; 7 bases match TRBD1. From germline, CDR1 is SNHLY and CDR2 FYNNEI. The CDR3 is made up of 13 amino acids.